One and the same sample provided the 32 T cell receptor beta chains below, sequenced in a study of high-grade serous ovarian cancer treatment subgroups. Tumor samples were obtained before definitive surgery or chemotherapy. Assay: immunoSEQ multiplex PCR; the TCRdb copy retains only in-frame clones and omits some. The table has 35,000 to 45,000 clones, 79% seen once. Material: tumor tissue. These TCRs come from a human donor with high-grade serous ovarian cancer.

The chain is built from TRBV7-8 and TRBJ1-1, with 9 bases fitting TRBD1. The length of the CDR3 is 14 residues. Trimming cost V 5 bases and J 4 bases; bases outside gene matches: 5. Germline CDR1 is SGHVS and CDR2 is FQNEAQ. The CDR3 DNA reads TGTGCCAGCAGCCAACAGGGGGCATTCACTGAAGCTTTCTTT. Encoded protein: CASSQQGAFTEAFF.

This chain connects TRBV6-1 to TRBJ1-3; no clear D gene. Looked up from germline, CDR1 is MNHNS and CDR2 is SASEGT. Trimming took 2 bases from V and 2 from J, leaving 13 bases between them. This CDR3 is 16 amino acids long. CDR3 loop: CASSENPAGPGNTIYF. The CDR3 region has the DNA TGTGCCAGCAGTGAAAATCCAGCCGGTCCTGGAAACACCATATATTTT.

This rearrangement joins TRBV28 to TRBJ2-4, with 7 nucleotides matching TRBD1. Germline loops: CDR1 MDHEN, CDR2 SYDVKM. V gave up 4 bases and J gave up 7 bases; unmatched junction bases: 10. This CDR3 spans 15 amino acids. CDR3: CASSSSDRDVNIQYF. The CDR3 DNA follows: TGTGCCAGCAGTTCGAGCGACAGGGATGTCAACATTCAGTACTTC.

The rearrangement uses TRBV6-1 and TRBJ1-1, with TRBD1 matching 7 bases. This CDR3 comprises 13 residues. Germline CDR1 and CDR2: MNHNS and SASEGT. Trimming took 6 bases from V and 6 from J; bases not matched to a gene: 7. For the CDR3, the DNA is TGTGCCAGCAGCAGACAGGGTAGCCCTGAAGCTTTCTTT. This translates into CASSRQGSPEAFF.

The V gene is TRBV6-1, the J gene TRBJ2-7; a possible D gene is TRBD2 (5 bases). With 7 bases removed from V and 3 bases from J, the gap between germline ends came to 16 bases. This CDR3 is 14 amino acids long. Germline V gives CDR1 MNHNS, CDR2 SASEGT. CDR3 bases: TGTGCCAGCAAGGTCCTTAGGGCGGGCTACGAGCAGTACTTC. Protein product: CASKVLRAGYEQYF.

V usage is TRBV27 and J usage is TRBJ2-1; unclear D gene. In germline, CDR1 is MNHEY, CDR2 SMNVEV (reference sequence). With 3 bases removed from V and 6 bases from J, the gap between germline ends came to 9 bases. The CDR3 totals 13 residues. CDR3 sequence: CASSFLVANEQFF. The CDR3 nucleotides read TGTGCCAGCAGTTTCCTCGTGGCCAATGAGCAGTTCTTC.

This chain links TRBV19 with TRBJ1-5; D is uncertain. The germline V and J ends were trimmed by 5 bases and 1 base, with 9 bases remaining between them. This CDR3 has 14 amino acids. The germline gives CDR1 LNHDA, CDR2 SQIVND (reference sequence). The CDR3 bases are TGTGCCAGTAGTCCCATATGGAGCAATCAGCCCCAGCATTTT. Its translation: CASSPIWSNQPQHF. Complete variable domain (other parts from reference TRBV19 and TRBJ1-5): DGGITQSPKYLFRKEGQNVTLSCEQNLNHDAMYWYRQDPGQGLRLIYYSQIVNDFQKGDIAEGYSVSREKKESFPLTVTSAQKNPTAFYLCASSPIWSNQPQHFGDGTRLSIL.

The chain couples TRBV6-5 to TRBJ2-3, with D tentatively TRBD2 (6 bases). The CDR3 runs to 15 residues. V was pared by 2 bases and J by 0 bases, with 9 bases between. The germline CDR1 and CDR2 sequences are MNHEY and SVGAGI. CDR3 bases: TGTGCCAGCAGTTACGACGGGACTAGCACAGATACGCAGTATTTT. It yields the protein CASSYDGTSTDTQYF.

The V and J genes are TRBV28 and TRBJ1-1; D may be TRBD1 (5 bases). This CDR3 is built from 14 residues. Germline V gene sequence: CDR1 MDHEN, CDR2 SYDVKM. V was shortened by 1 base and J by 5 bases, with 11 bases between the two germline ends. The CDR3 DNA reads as TGTGCCAGCAGTTTATTTTCGGGGGGAACTGAAGCTTTCTTT. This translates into CASSLFSGGTEAFF. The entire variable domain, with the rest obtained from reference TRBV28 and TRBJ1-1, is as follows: DVKVTQSSRYLVKRTGEKVFLECVQDMDHENMFWYRQDPGLGLRLIYFSYDVKMKEKGDIPEGYSVSREKKERFSLILESASTNQTSMYLCASSLFSGGTEAFFGQGTRLTVV.

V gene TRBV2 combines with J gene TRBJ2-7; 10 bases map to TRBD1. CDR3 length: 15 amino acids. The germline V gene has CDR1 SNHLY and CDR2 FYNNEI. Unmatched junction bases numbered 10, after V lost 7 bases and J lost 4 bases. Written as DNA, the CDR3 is TGTGCCAGCAAATATGGGGGACAGGGGATGTACGAGCAGTACTTC. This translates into CASKYGGQGMYEQYF. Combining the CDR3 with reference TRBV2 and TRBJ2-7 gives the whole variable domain EPEVTQTPSHQVTQMGQEVILRCVPISNHLYFYWYRQILGQKVEFLVSFYNNEISEKSEIFDDQFSVERPDGSNFTLKIRSTKLEDSAMYFCASKYGGQGMYEQYFGPGTRLTVT.

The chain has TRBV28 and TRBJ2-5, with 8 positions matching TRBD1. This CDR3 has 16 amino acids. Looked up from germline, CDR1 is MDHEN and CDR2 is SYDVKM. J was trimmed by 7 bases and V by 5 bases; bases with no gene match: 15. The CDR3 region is CASSPRGQGRWWTQYF. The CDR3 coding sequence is TGTGCCAGCAGTCCAAGAGGACAGGGCCGTTGGTGGACCCAGTACTTC.

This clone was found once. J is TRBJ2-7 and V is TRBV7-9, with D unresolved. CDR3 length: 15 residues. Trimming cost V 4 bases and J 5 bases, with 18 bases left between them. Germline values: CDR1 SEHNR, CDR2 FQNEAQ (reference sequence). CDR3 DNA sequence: TGTGCCAGCAGCTCCCCGGCGGTAGGGTGGCACGAGCAGTACTTC. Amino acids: CASSSPAVGWHEQYF. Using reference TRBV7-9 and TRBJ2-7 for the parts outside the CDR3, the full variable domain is DTGVSQNPRHKITKRGQNVTFRCDPISEHNRLYWYRQTLGQGPEFLTYFQNEAQLEKSRLLSDRFSAERPKGSFSTLEIQRTEQGDSAMYLCASSSPAVGWHEQYFGPGTRLTVT.

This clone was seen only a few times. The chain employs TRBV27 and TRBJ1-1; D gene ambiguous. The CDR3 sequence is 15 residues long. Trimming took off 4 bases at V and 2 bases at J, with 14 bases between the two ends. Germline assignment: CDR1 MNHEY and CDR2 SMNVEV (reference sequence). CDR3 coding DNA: TGTGCCAGCAGTTCTATTTGGGGTTATAACACTGAAGCTTTCTTT. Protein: CASSSIWGYNTEAFF.

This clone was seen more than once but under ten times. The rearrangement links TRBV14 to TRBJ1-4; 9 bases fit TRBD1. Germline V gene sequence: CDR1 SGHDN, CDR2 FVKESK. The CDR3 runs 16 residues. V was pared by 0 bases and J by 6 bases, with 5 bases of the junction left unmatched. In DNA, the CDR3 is TGTGCCAGCAGCCAAGACCATGGGACAGGGTATGAAAAACTGTTTTTT. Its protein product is CASSQDHGTGYEKLFF. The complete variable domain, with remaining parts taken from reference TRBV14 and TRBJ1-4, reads EAGVTQFPSHSVIEKGQTVTLRCDPISGHDNLYWYRRVMGKEIKFLLHFVKESKQDESGMPNNRFLAERTGGTYSTLKVQPAELEDSGVYFCASSQDHGTGYEKLFFGSGTQLSVL.

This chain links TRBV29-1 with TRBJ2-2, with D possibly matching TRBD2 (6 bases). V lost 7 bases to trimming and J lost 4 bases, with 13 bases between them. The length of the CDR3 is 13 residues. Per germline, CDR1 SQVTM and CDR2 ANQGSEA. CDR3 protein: CSASGTFTGELFF. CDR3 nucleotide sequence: TGCAGCGCCTCCGGGACTTTCACCGGGGAGCTGTTTTTT.

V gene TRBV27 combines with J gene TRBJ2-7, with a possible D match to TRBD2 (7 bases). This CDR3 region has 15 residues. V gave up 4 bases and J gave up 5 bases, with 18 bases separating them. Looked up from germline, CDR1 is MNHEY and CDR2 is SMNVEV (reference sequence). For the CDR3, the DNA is TGTGCCAGCAGTTCCAAAGGGGGGCGGGAGAACGAGCAGTACTTC. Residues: CASSSKGGRENEQYF.

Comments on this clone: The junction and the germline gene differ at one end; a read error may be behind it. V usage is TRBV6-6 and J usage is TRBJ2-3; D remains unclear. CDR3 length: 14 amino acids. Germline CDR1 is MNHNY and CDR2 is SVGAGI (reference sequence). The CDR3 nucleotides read TGTGCCAGCACTTACACGGCAAGCACAGATACGCAGTATTTT. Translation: CASTYTASTDTQYF.

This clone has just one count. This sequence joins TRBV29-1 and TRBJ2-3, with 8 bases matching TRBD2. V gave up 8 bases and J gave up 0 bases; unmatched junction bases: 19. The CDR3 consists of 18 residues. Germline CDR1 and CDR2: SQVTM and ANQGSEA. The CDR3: CSPYEVSGSHSSTDTQYF. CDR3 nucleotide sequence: TGCAGCCCCTATGAAGTCAGCGGGAGTCACTCTAGCACAGATACGCAGTATTTT.

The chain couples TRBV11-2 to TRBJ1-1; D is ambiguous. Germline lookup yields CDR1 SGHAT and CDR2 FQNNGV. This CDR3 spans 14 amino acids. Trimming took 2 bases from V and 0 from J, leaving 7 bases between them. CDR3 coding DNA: TGTGCCAGCAGCTTAATCAACATGAACACTGAAGCTTTCTTT. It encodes CASSLINMNTEAFF.

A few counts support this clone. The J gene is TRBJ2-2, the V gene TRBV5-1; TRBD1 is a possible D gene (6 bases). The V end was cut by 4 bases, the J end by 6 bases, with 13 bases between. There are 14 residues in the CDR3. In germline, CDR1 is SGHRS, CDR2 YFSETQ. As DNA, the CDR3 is TGCGCCAGCAGCCTGACCAGGGGTGCCGGGGAGCTGTTTTTT. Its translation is CASSLTRGAGELFF.

The CDR3 spells CASSQLGSGYEQYF. The CDR3 nucleotides read TGCGCCAGCAGCCAACTGGGTAGCGGCTACGAGCAGTACTTC. The V gene is TRBV5-1, the J gene TRBJ2-7; tentatively, D is TRBD2 (6 bases). This CDR3 contains 14 residues. V lost 4 bases to trimming and J lost 3 bases, with 14 bases between them. Germline V gene lookup returns CDR1 SGHRS and CDR2 YFSETQ.

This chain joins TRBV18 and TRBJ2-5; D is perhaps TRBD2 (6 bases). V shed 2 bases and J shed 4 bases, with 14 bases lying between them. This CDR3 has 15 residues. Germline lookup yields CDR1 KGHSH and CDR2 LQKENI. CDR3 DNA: TGTGCCAGCTCACCATCCGTACAGGAGGGAGAGACCCAGTACTTC. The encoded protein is CASSPSVQEGETQYF.

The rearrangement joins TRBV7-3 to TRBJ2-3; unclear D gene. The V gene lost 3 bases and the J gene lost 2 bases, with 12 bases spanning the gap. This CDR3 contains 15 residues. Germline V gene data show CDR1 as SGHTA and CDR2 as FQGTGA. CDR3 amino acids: CASSFRPSFTDTQYF. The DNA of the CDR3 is TGTGCCAGCAGCTTCCGTCCCTCCTTCACAGATACGCAGTATTTT.

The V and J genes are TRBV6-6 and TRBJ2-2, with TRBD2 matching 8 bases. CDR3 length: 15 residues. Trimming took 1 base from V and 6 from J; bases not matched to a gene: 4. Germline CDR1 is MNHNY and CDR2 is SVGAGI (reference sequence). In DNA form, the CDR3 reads TGTGCCAGCAGTTACTTGAGCGGGAGTTCCGGGGAGCTGTTTTTT. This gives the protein CASSYLSGSSGELFF.

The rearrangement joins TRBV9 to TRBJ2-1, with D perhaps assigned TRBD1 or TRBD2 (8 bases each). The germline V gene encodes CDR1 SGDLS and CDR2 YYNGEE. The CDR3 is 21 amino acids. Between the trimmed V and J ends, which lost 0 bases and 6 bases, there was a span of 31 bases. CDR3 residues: CASSVGPSGQASSGSGNEQFF. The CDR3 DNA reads TGTGCCAGCAGCGTAGGCCCCTCGGGACAGGCGAGCAGCGGGAGTGGCAATGAGCAGTTCTTC.

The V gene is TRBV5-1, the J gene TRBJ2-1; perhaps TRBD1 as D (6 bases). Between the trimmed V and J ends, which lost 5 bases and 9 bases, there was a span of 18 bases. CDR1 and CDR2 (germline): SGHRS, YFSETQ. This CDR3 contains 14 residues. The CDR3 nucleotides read TGCGCCAGCAGGGGCAGGACAGCTGGTGGTGAGCAGTTCTTC. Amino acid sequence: CASRGRTAGGEQFF.

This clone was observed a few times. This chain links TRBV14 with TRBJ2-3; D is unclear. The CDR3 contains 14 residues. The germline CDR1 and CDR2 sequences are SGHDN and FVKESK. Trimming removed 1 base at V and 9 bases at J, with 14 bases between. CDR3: CASSQGNVRGTQYF. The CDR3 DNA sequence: TGTGCCAGCAGCCAAGGAAACGTTAGAGGCACGCAGTATTTT.

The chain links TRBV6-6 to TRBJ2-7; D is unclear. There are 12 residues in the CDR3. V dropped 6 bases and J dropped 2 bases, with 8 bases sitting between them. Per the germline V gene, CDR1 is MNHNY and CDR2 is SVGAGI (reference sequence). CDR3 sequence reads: CASSSLTYEQYF. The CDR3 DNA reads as TGTGCCAGCAGCAGTTTGACCTACGAGCAGTACTTC.

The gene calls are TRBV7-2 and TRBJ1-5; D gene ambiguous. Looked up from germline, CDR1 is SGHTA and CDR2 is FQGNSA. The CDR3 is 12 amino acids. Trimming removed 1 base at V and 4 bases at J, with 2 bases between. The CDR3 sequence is CASSLGNQPQHF. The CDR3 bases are TGTGCCAGCAGCTTAGGGAATCAGCCCCAGCATTTT.

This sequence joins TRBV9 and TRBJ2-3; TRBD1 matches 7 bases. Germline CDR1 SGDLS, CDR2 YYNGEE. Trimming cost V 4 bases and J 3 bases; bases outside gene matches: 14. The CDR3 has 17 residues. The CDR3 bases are TGTGCCAGCAGCACCCCTAAAACAGGGGTTAGAACAGATACGCAGTATTTT. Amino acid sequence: CASSTPKTGVRTDTQYF. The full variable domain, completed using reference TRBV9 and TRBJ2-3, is DSGVTQTPKHLITATGQRVTLRCSPRSGDLSVYWYQQSLDQGLQFLIQYYNGEERAKGNILERFSAQQFPDLHSELNLSSLELGDSALYFCASSTPKTGVRTDTQYFGPGTRLTVL.

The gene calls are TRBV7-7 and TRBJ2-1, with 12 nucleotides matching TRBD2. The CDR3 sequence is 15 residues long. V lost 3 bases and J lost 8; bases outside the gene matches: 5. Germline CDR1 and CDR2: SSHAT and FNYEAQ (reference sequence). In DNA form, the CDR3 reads TGTGCCAGCAGCTTGGGACTAGCGGGTGAATATGAGCAGTTCTTC. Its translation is CASSLGLAGEYEQFF.

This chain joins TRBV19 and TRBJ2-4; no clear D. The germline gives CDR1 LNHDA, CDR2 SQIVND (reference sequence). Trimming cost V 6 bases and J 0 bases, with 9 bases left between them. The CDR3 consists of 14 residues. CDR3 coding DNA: TGTGCCAGTAGGGATCAGCTAGCCAAAAACATTCAGTACTTC. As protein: CASRDQLAKNIQYF. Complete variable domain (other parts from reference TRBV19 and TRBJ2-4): DGGITQSPKYLFRKEGQNVTLSCEQNLNHDAMYWYRQDPGQGLRLIYYSQIVNDFQKGDIAEGYSVSREKKESFPLTVTSAQKNPTAFYLCASRDQLAKNIQYFGAGTRLSVL.